The 9 T cell receptor beta chains reported below all come from one sample, sequenced in a study of regulatory T cells in long-lasting Graves disease. Indicated time point: newly diagnosed GD, antithyroid drugs for less than 3 months. After RNA was extracted from PBMCs, the TCR library was made from it. Building the TCR beta libraries relied on iRepertoire HTBI primers, and CDR3 regions underwent Arm-PCR. TCRdb reprocessed the multiplex PCR reads via MiXCR and lists one record per CDR3 protein. The sample lists hundreds of thousands of distinct CDR3 sequences, 15% to 20% occurring once. The data were also submitted as part of a second study, on T cells in Graves' hyperthyroidism and ophthalmopathy.

The sample in question was peripheral blood mononuclear cells (PBMCs), obtained at new diagnosis, from a patient treated with antithyroid drugs. These receptor sequences come from a woman aged 35 to 60 with Graves disease.

V usage is TRBV9 and J usage is TRBJ1-3; unclear D gene. The CDR3 consists of 13 residues. Germline V gene lookup returns CDR1 SGDLS and CDR2 YYNGEE. V was clipped by 3 bases and J by 0 bases, with 4 bases between them. CDR3 in amino acids: CASSAISGNTIYF. The CDR3 DNA reads TGTGCCAGCAGCGCAATCTCTGGAAACACCATATATTTT.

This clonotype occurred a few times. The chain joins TRBV30 to TRBJ1-2, with D perhaps matching TRBD1 (5 bases). V lost 5 bases, J lost 6 bases, and 16 bases lay in between. The germline V gene has CDR1 GTSNPN and CDR2 SVGIG (reference sequence). This CDR3 is built from 13 residues. CDR3 coding DNA: TGTGCCTGGGTCCCAGGGTTAGTGGATGGCTACACCTTC. Encoded protein: CAWVPGLVDGYTF.

There are many counts of this clonotype. One end of the junction is discordant with germline, which a read error may explain. The J gene is TRBJ1-5, the V gene TRBV6-1, with unresolved D. This CDR3 is built from 13 residues. CDR1 is MNHNS, CDR2 SASEGT, per germline. The CDR3 protein is CASSEGSNQPQHF. The DNA for the CDR3 is TGCGCCAGCAGTGAGGGCAGCAATCAGCCCCAGCATTTT.

This clonotype was counted only a few times. This sequence joins TRBV5-1 and TRBJ2-3, with a tentative D call TRBD2 (6 bases). Looked up from germline, CDR1 is SGHRS and CDR2 is YFSETQ. The CDR3 contains 16 residues. The V gene lost 3 bases and the J gene lost 5 bases, with 19 bases spanning the gap. The CDR3 sequence is CASSSNNLPGGDTQYF. CDR3 sequence (DNA): TGCGCCAGCAGCTCCAATAACCTACCCGGGGGAGATACGCAGTATTTT.

The gene calls are TRBV5-1 and TRBJ2-4, with TRBD1 identical over 8 bases. This CDR3 region has 15 residues. The V gene end was trimmed by 2 bases and the J gene end by 7 bases; junction bases not matched to a gene: 8. Per the germline V gene, CDR1 is SGHRS and CDR2 is YFSETQ. CDR3 sequence (DNA): TGCGCCAGCAGCTTTGTAACAGGGGGGCAGAACATTCAGTACTTC. Its translation: CASSFVTGGQNIQYF.

This clonotype was seen ten or more times. The rearrangement joins TRBV5-4 to TRBJ2-5, with a possible D match to TRBD2 (5 bases). Trimming removed 2 bases at V and 5 bases at J, with 10 bases between. This CDR3 is 13 amino acids long. From germline, CDR1 is SGHNT and CDR2 YYREEE (reference sequence). Here the CDR3 DNA reads TGTGCCAGCAGCTTTCCCACGGGGGAGACCCAGTACTTC. This gives the protein CASSFPTGETQYF.

This clonotype was recorded many times. The V and J genes are TRBV7-8 and TRBJ1-1, with D hard to call. Germline-derived CDR1 and CDR2 are SGHVS and FQNEAQ. This CDR3 comprises 14 residues. V lost 5 bases and J 5 bases, leaving 15 bases between the germline ends. CDR3 in amino acids: CASSPEGRGTEAFF. Here the CDR3 DNA reads TGTGCCAGCAGCCCGGAAGGGAGAGGTACTGAAGCTTTCTTT. The whole variable domain, filled in from reference TRBV7-8 and TRBJ1-1, reads GAGVSQSPRYKVAKRGQDVALRCDPISGHVSLFWYQQALGQGPEFLTYFQNEAQLDKSGLPSDRFFAERPEGSVSTLKIQRTQQEDSAVYLCASSPEGRGTEAFFGQGTRLTVV.

The V call is TRBV20-1, the J call TRBJ2-3, with 7 bases identical to TRBD2. Germline CDR1 and CDR2: DFQATT and SNEGSKA (reference sequence). After removal of 1 base from V and 1 base from J, the junction contained 5 bases not matched to a gene. The CDR3 sequence is 15 residues long. The CDR3 sequence: CSARGEGRGTDTQYF. Here the CDR3 DNA reads TGCAGTGCTAGAGGGGAGGGTAGAGGCACAGATACGCAGTATTTT.

This clonotype showed up many times. The J gene is TRBJ2-3, the V gene TRBV12-3 or TRBV12-4, with D possibly TRBD1 on 6 matching bases. The V gene lost 7 bases and the J gene lost 6 bases, with 29 bases spanning the gap. The CDR3 covers 18 residues. The CDR3 here is CASKGVLAPGAASDTQYF. Here the CDR3 DNA reads TGTGCCAGCAAAGGAGTTCTAGCCCCAGGGGCGGCTTCGGATACGCAGTATTTT.